This T cell receptor (beta chain) was profiled in a study of CD8 T cells in Susac syndrome. Reverse transcription used about 0.5 to 1 ug RNA and random hexamers. TCRdb re-analysed the immunoSEQ multiplex PCR reads in MiXCR, keeping a single row per CDR3 protein. The sample lists under 200,000 distinct CDR3 sequences; 90% to 95% were seen once. The receptor comes from a human donor with multiple sclerosis. Sequenced sample: CD8+ T cells from PBMCs.

CDR3 protein: CASSLYGDTQYF. The DNA of the CDR3 is TGTGCCAGCAGTTTATACGGCGATACGCAGTATTTT. The chain carries TRBV28 and TRBJ2-3; no firm D call. CDR1 and CDR2 from the germline V gene are MDHEN and SYDVKM. The V end lost 1 base, the J end lost 6 bases, and 5 bases lay between the germline ends. The CDR3 length is 12 residues. The full variable domain, in which reference TRBV28 and TRBJ2-3 provide the parts outside the CDR3, is DVKVTQSSRYLVKRTGEKVFLECVQDMDHENMFWYRQDPGLGLRLIYFSYDVKMKEKGDIPEGYSVSREKKERFSLILESASTNQTSMYLCASSLYGDTQYFGPGTRLTVL.